This T cell receptor (beta chain) was sequenced during a study of STAT5B mutations in CD4+ large granular lymphocyte leukemia. Study outcomes and limitations: Approximately 25% of private leukemic clonotypes occurred rarely in other patients' non-leukemic repertoires. CD4-sorted patient repertoires seemed more clonal than healthy CD4+ repertoires. Top patient clones used TRBV06 genes more often: 8/27 versus 2/35 in controls.

Some clones are missing from TCRdb's copy, which holds only in-frame ones; the method was immunoSEQ multiplex PCR. The sample consists of about 48,000 clones, roughly 70% of them appearing once. As to this clone: Its antigen is undetermined.

Trimming removed 5 bases from V and 0 bases from J, with 5 bases in between. This CDR3 has 13 residues. The germline CDR1 and CDR2 sequences are MNHEY and SMNVEV (reference sequence). The chain combines TRBV27 with TRBJ1-5; D remains unclear. Sequencing input: CD4+ T cells from blood buffy coats. The sequence derives from a human donor in good health. The CDR3 sequence: CASSVHSNQPQHF. CDR3 nucleotides: TGTGCCAGCAGTGTTCATAGCAATCAGCCCCAGCATTTT.